Below are 9 T cell receptor beta chains sequenced from a single sample in a study of T cell clones after liver transplantation. This table comes from immunoSEQ multiplex PCR, and its TCRdb copy is limited to in-frame clones, with some not included. The sample shows some 80,000 clones, approximately 80% of them seen only once. Sequenced here: CD4+ T cells from blood, sampled around 50 months after liver transplant. The origin of the receptors is a human patient who received a liver transplant. Some T cells could come from the graft donor.

The chain employs TRBV29-1 and TRBJ1-5; no clear D gene. Germline V gene lookup returns CDR1 SQVTM and CDR2 ANQGSEA. The length of the CDR3 is 13 residues. Trimming removed 5 bases at V and 7 bases at J, with 15 bases between. This CDR3 is CSVLGAHGQPQHF. In DNA, the CDR3 is TGCAGCGTTCTAGGTGCTCACGGGCAGCCCCAGCATTTT.

The V gene is TRBV4-1, the J gene TRBJ1-2, with D perhaps TRBD1 (5 bases). The CDR3 covers 14 residues. V was pared by 1 base and J by 4 bases, with 10 bases between. Germline-derived CDR1 and CDR2 are MGHRA and YSYEKL. The CDR3 region is CASSQVGDPYGYTF. Written as DNA, the CDR3 is TGCGCCAGCAGCCAAGTGGGGGACCCCTATGGCTACACCTTC.

This sequence joins TRBV6-6 and TRBJ2-7; 8 nucleotides agree with TRBD1. Germline V lookup: CDR1 MNHNY, CDR2 SVGAGI (reference sequence). This CDR3 contains 14 residues. Trimming at V came to 6 bases and at J to 3 bases, leaving 7 bases not matched to a gene. In nucleotides, the CDR3 is TGTGCCAGCAGACCGGGACAGGCGAACTACGAGCAGTACTTC. Protein: CASRPGQANYEQYF.

The J gene is TRBJ2-3, the V gene TRBV4-1; D remains ambiguous. CDR1 and CDR2 from the germline V gene are MGHRA and YSYEKL. Trimming removed 2 bases from V and 2 bases from J, with 8 bases in between. The CDR3 extends over 14 amino acids. The CDR3 bases are TGCGCCAGCAGCCAACTCCGGTCCACAGATACGCAGTATTTT. Its protein product is CASSQLRSTDTQYF.

The chain joins TRBV7-2 to TRBJ1-1; 8 nucleotides line up with TRBD1. Trimming took 3 bases from V and 3 from J; bases not matched to a gene: 3. The CDR3 runs 14 residues. The germline V gene encodes CDR1 SGHTA and CDR2 FQGNSA. CDR3 protein: CASSLDRAHTEAFF. DNA for the CDR3: TGTGCCAGCAGCTTGGACAGGGCGCACACTGAAGCTTTCTTT.

V is TRBV6-5 and J is TRBJ1-3, with D perhaps TRBD1 (5 bases). Trimming removed 11 bases from V and 3 bases from J, with 20 bases in between. The CDR3 is 15 amino acids. Germline CDR1 and CDR2: MNHEY and SVGAGI. CDR3 coding DNA: TGTGCCTCTCAGGGAGGGAGGGTTAGTGGAAACACCATATATTTT. Protein: CASQGGRVSGNTIYF.

This clone has just one count. The genes are TRBV6-5 and TRBJ2-3, with no clear D. The CDR3 covers 11 residues. The ends were cut back, 6 bases at V and 7 bases at J, with 8 bases in the middle. Germline CDR1 reads MNHEY; CDR2 reads SVGAGI. CDR3 coding DNA: TGTGCCAGCAGCGCCAAGAATACGCAGTATTTT. Amino acid sequence: CASSAKNTQYF.

A few counts support this clone. J is TRBJ1-2 and V is TRBV5-1; unclear D gene. This CDR3 contains 14 residues. In germline, CDR1 is SGHRS, CDR2 YFSETQ. Trimming took off 1 base at V and 2 bases at J, with 9 bases between the two ends. CDR3: CASSLSGRNYGYTF. The CDR3 DNA sequence: TGCGCCAGCAGCTTGAGTGGTCGGAACTATGGCTACACCTTC. Full variable domain (missing parts from reference TRBV5-1 and TRBJ1-2): KAGVTQTPRYLIKTRGQQVTLSCSPISGHRSVSWYQQTPGQGLQFLFEYFSETQRNKGNFPGRFSGRQFSNSRSEMNVSTLELGDSALYLCASSLSGRNYGYTFGSGTRLTVV.

V and J are TRBV19 and TRBJ1-4; D is unclear. The CDR3 runs to 15 residues. Trimming shortened V by 5 bases and J by 4 bases, and 14 bases separated the two germline ends. The germline gives CDR1 LNHDA, CDR2 SQIVND (reference sequence). This chain's CDR3 is CASSPLPSLNEKLFF. The CDR3 nucleotides read TGTGCCAGTAGTCCCCTACCGAGTCTTAATGAAAAACTGTTTTTT. The full variable domain, rest sourced from reference TRBV19 and TRBJ1-4, is DGGITQSPKYLFRKEGQNVTLSCEQNLNHDAMYWYRQDPGQGLRLIYYSQIVNDFQKGDIAEGYSVSREKKESFPLTVTSAQKNPTAFYLCASSPLPSLNEKLFFGSGTQLSVL.